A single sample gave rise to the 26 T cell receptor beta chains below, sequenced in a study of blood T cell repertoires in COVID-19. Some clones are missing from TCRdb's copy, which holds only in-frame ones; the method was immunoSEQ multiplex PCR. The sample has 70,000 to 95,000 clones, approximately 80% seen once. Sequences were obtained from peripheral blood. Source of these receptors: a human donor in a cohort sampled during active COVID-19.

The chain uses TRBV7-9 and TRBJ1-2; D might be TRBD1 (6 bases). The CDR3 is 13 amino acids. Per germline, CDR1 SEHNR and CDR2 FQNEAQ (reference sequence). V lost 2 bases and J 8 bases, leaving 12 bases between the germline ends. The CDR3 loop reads CASSLLQGGGYTF. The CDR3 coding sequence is TGTGCCAGCAGCTTATTACAGGGCGGCGGCTACACCTTC.

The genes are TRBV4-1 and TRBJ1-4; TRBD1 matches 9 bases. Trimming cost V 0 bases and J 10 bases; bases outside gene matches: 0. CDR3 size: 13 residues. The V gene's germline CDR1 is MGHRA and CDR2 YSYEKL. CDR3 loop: CASSQEGQGKLFF. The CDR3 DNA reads TGCGCCAGCAGCCAAGAGGGACAGGGAAAACTGTTTTTT.

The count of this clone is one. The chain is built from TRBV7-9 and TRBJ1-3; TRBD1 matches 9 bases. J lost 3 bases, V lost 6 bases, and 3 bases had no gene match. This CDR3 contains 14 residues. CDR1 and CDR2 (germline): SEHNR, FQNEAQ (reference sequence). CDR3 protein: CASRHRGLGNTIYF. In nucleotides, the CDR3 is TGTGCCAGCAGACACAGGGGGCTTGGAAACACCATATATTTT.

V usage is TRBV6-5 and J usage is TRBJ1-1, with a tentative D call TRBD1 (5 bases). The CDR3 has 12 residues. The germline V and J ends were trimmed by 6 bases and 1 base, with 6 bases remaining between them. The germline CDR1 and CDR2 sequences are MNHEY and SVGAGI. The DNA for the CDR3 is TGTGCCAGCAGCACAGGGAACACTGAAGCTTTCTTT. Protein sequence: CASSTGNTEAFF.

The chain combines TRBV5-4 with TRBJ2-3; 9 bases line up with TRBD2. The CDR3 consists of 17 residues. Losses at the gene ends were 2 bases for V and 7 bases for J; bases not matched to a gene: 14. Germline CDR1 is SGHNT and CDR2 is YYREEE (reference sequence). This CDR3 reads CASSFPVGSGGSHTQYF. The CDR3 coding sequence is TGTGCCAGCAGCTTCCCCGTGGGGAGCGGGGGGTCTCATACGCAGTATTTT.

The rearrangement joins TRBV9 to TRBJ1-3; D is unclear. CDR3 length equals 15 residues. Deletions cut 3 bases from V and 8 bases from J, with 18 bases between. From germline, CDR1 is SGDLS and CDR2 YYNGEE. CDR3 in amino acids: CASSAERWSGDTIYF. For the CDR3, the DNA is TGTGCCAGCAGCGCCGAGAGGTGGTCCGGGGACACCATATATTTT.

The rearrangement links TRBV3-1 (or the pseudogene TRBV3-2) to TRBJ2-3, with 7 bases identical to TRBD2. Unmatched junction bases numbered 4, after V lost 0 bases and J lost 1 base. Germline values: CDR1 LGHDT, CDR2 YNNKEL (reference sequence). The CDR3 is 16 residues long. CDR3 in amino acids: CASSQDSGLRTDTQYF. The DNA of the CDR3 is TGTGCCAGCAGCCAAGATTCGGGACTACGCACAGATACGCAGTATTTT.

CDR3 DNA: TGTGCCAGCAGCTCTAGTCGCTCCCAAGAGACCCAGTACTTC. Amino acids: CASSSSRSQETQYF. The chain links TRBV7-2 to TRBJ2-5, with D unresolved. In germline, CDR1 is SGHTA, CDR2 FQGNSA. The length of the CDR3 is 14 residues. The V end lost 4 bases, the J end lost 1 base, and 10 bases lay between the germline ends.

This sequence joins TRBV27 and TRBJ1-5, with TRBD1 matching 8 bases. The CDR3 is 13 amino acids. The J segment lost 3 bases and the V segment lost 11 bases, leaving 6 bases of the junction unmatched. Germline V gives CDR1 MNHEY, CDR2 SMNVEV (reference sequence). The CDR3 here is CAAGQVYNQPQHF. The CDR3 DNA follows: TGTGCCGCGGGACAGGTGTACAATCAGCCCCAGCATTTT.

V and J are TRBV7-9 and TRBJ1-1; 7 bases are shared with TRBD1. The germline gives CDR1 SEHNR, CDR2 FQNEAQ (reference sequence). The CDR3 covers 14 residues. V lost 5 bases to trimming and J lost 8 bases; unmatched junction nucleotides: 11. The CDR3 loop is CASSPRTGVREAFF. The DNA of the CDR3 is TGTGCCAGCAGCCCCCGGACAGGCGTGAGGGAAGCTTTCTTT.

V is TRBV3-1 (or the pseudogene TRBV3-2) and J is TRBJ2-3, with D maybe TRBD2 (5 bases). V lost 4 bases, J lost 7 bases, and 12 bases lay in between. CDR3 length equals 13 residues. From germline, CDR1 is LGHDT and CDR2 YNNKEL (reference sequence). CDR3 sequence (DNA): TGTGCCAGCAGCCTCTCCGGGGTGAATACGCAGTATTTT. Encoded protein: CASSLSGVNTQYF.

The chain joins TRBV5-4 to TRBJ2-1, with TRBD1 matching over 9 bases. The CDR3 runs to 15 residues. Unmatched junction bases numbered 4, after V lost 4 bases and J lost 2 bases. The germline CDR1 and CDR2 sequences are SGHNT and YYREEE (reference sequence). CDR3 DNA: TGTGCCAGCAGCCGAACAGGGGGCCCCTACAATGAGCAGTTCTTC. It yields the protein CASSRTGGPYNEQFF.

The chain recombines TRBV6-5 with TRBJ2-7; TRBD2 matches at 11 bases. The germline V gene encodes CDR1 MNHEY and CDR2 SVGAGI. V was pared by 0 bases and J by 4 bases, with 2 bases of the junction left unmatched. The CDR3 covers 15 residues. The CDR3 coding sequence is TGTGCCAGCAGTTACTCTAGCGGGGGGGTTTACGAGCAGTACTTC. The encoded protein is CASSYSSGGVYEQYF.

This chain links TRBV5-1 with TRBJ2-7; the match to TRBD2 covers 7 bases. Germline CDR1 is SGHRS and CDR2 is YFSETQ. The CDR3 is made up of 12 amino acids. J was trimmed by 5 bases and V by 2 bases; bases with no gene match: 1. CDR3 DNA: TGCGCCAGCAGCTTCACTAGCGACGAGCAGTACTTC. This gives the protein CASSFTSDEQYF. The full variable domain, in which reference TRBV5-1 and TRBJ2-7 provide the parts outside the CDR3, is KAGVTQTPRYLIKTRGQQVTLSCSPISGHRSVSWYQQTPGQGLQFLFEYFSETQRNKGNFPGRFSGRQFSNSRSEMNVSTLELGDSALYLCASSFTSDEQYFGPGTRLTVT.

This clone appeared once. This CDR3 reads CASSQWSGWGDTQYF. The CDR3, as DNA: TGTGCCAGCAGCCAATGGTCGGGGTGGGGAGATACGCAGTATTTT. The V gene is TRBV5-4, the J gene TRBJ2-3; D perhaps matches TRBD2 (5 bases). From germline, CDR1 is SGHNT and CDR2 YYREEE (reference sequence). CDR3 length equals 15 residues. The V gene lost 4 bases and the J gene lost 5 bases, with 17 bases spanning the gap.

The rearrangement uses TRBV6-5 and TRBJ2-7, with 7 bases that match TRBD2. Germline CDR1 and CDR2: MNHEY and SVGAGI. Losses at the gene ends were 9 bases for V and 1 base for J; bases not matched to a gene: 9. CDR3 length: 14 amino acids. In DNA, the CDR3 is TGTGCCAGTCGAAATCGGGGGGAGTCCTACGAGCAGTACTTC. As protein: CASRNRGESYEQYF.

For the CDR3, the DNA is TGTGCCAGCAGCGCGTCACTAGCGGGGGCCGGGGAGCTGTTTTTT. This codes for CASSASLAGAGELFF. The chain carries TRBV9 and TRBJ2-2; TRBD2 matches at 11 bases. Germline V CDR1 and CDR2: SGDLS, YYNGEE. The CDR3 is 15 residues long. V shed 3 bases, J shed 6 bases, and the junction held 4 bases outside the gene matches.

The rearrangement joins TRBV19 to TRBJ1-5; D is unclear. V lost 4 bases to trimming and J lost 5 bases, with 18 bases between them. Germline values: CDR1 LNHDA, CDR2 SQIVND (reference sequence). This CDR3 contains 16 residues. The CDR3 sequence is CASSSNPGSPYQPQHF. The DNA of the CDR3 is TGTGCCAGTAGTAGCAACCCCGGGTCCCCTTATCAGCCCCAGCATTTT.

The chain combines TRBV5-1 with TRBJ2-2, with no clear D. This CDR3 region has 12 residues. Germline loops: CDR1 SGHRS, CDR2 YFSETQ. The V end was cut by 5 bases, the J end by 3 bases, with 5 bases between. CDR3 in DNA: TGCGCCAGCAGATTCGACACCGGGGAGCTGTTTTTT. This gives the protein CASRFDTGELFF. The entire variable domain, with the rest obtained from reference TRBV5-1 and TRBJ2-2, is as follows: KAGVTQTPRYLIKTRGQQVTLSCSPISGHRSVSWYQQTPGQGLQFLFEYFSETQRNKGNFPGRFSGRQFSNSRSEMNVSTLELGDSALYLCASRFDTGELFFGEGSRLTVL.

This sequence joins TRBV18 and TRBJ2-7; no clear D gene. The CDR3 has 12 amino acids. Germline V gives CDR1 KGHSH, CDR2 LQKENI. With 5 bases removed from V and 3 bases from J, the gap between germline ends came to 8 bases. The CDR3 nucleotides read TGTGCCAGCTCAGACTTCAGCTACGAGCAGTACTTC. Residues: CASSDFSYEQYF.

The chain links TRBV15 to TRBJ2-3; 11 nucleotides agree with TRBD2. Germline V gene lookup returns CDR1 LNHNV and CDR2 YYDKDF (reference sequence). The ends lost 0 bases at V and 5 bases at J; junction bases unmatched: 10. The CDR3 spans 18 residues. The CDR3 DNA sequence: TGTGCCACCAGCAGAGATAGCGTGGGTCTAGCGGGGGGAGATACGCAGTATTTT. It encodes CATSRDSVGLAGGDTQYF.

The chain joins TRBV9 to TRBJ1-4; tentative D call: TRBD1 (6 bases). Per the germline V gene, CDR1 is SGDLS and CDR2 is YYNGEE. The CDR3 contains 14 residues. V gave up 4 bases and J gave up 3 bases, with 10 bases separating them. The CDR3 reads CASSSGAANEKLFF. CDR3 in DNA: TGTGCCAGCAGCTCAGGGGCGGCTAATGAAAAACTGTTTTTT.

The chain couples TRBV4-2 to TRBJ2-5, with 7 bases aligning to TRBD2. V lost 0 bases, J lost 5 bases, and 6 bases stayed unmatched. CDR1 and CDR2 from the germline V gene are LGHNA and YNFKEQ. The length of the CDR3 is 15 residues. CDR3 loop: CASSQDLVGGETQYF. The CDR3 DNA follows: TGTGCCAGCAGCCAAGATTTAGTGGGGGGGGAGACCCAGTACTTC.

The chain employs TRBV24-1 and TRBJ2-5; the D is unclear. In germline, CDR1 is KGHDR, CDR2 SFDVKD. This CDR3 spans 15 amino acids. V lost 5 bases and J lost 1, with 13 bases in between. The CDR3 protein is CATSGSSIGQETQYF. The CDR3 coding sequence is TGTGCCACCAGTGGATCGAGTATCGGCCAAGAGACCCAGTACTTC.

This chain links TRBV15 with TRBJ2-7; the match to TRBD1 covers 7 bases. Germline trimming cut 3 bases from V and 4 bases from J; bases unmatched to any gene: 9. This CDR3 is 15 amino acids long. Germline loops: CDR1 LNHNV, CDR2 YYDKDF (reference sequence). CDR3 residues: CATSSLGGTGYEQYF. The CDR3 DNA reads TGTGCCACCAGCAGTCTAGGGGGCACGGGATACGAGCAGTACTTC.

This CDR3 reads CASSQDLQAPYGYTF. The CDR3 DNA reads TGTGCCAGCAGCCAAGATCTACAGGCCCCTTATGGCTACACCTTC. This chain connects TRBV4-2 to TRBJ1-2, with D tentatively TRBD1 (5 bases). Trimming removed 0 bases from V and 5 bases from J, with 13 bases in between. Looked up from germline, CDR1 is LGHNA and CDR2 is YNFKEQ. This CDR3 spans 15 amino acids.